The 28 T cell receptor beta chains in this list originate from one sample, sequenced in a study of blood T cell repertoires in COVID-19. Assay: immunoSEQ multiplex PCR; the TCRdb copy retains only in-frame clones and omits some. The sample holds approximately 160,000 clones, around 84% seen once. The material sequenced was PBMCs or T cells enriched from blood (not recorded which). These receptors all come from a woman aged 45-59 years who had recovered from COVID-19.

This clone has just one count. This chain joins TRBV19 and TRBJ2-7; D gene unclear. This CDR3 has 14 residues. Germline CDR1 reads LNHDA; CDR2 reads SQIVND (reference sequence). V lost 6 bases, J lost 3 bases, and 15 bases lay in between. The DNA of the CDR3 is TGTGCCAGTAGCCTTCCAGGCAAAGGCTACGAGCAGTACTTC. It translates to CASSLPGKGYEQYF.

This clone was recorded a few times. The CDR3 DNA sequence: TGTGCCAGCAGTTACTTTTTGGCAGGGCTCCACGAGCAGTACTTC. Translating gives CASSYFLAGLHEQYF. This chain uses TRBV6-5 with TRBJ2-7; TRBD1 might be the D (5 bases). The ends were cut back, 1 base at V and 5 bases at J, with 15 bases in the middle. From germline, CDR1 is MNHEY and CDR2 SVGAGI. The CDR3 covers 15 residues.

The gene calls are TRBV5-1 and TRBJ1-6; D perhaps matches TRBD1 (6 bases). Germline values: CDR1 SGHRS, CDR2 YFSETQ. This CDR3 is 16 amino acids long. V shed 3 bases and J shed 7 bases, with 17 bases lying between them. CDR3 in amino acids: CASSSPGQGQNSPLHF. The CDR3 nucleotides are TGCGCCAGCAGCTCCCCCGGTCAGGGGCAGAATTCACCCCTCCACTTT. Based on the CDR3 plus reference TRBV5-1 and TRBJ1-6, the full variable domain is KAGVTQTPRYLIKTRGQQVTLSCSPISGHRSVSWYQQTPGQGLQFLFEYFSETQRNKGNFPGRFSGRQFSNSRSEMNVSTLELGDSALYLCASSSPGQGQNSPLHFGNGTRLTVT.

J is TRBJ2-7 and V is TRBV25-1, with D possibly matching TRBD2 (6 bases). CDR3 length equals 14 residues. Per the germline V gene, CDR1 is MGHDK and CDR2 is SYGVNS. Trimming cost V 4 bases and J 0 bases, with 10 bases left between them. The CDR3 DNA is TGTGCCAGCAGTGCCGCGGGGTCCTCCTACGAGCAGTACTTC. It translates to CASSAAGSSYEQYF.

The rearrangement joins TRBV2 to TRBJ1-4, with 10 bases identical to TRBD1. The V and J ends lost 6 bases and 8 bases, in that order; junction bases with no gene match: 3. Germline V gives CDR1 SNHLY, CDR2 FYNNEI. CDR3 length equals 13 residues. CDR3 sequence (DNA): TGTGCCAGCAGGAGGACAGGGGGGGAAAAACTGTTTTTT. Translating gives CASRRTGGEKLFF.

The chain is built from TRBV28 and TRBJ2-7; D possibly corresponds to TRBD2 (6 bases). Per germline, CDR1 MDHEN and CDR2 SYDVKM. The CDR3 covers 13 residues. Trimming took off 6 bases at V and 1 base at J, with 10 bases between the two ends. The CDR3 loop is CASRDGTSYEQYF. The DNA of the CDR3 is TGTGCCAGCAGAGACGGGACTTCCTACGAGCAGTACTTC.

The V and J genes are TRBV7-8 and TRBJ2-1, with 14 bases that match TRBD2. The germline V gene has CDR1 SGHVS and CDR2 FQNEAQ. Losses at the gene ends were 5 bases for V and 10 bases for J; bases not matched to a gene: 13. This CDR3 is built from 17 residues. The CDR3, as DNA: TGTGCCAGCAGCAAATTTCCGGGACTAGCGGGGGTTAGGGAGCAGTTCTTC. It yields the protein CASSKFPGLAGVREQFF.

This clone turned up a few times. This chain uses TRBV3-1 (or the pseudogene TRBV3-2) with TRBJ1-5; 8 nucleotides match TRBD1. Trimming at V came to 4 bases and at J to 5 bases, leaving 4 bases not matched to a gene. Germline loops: CDR1 LGHDT, CDR2 YNNKEL (reference sequence). The CDR3 consists of 14 residues. As DNA, the CDR3 is TGTGCCAGCAGCCCCTCAGGGGGCCATCAGCCCCAGCATTTT. This gives the protein CASSPSGGHQPQHF.

The chain carries TRBV28 and TRBJ1-5; tentatively, D is TRBD1 (5 bases). The germline V and J ends were trimmed by 7 bases and 4 bases, with 14 bases remaining between them. This CDR3 is built from 14 residues. CDR1 is MDHEN and CDR2 is SYDVKM in the germline V gene. CDR3 sequence reads: CASTGGTANQPQHF. The DNA of the CDR3 is TGTGCCAGCACGGGAGGGACGGCGAATCAGCCCCAGCATTTT.

This clone was detected only a few times. This rearrangement joins TRBV27 to TRBJ2-1; 11 bases agree with TRBD2. The CDR3 runs 15 residues. V lost 2 bases to trimming and J lost 10 bases; unmatched junction nucleotides: 7. The germline CDR1 and CDR2 sequences are MNHEY and SMNVEV (reference sequence). CDR3 region: CASSLVTSGSGEQFF. The CDR3, as DNA: TGTGCCAGCAGTTTAGTAACTAGCGGGAGTGGGGAGCAGTTCTTC.

This rearrangement joins TRBV28 to TRBJ1-1; D unresolved. The V end lost 8 bases, the J end lost 3 bases, and 22 bases lay between the germline ends. The germline CDR1 and CDR2 sequences are MDHEN and SYDVKM. CDR3 length equals 16 residues. The CDR3: CASFPPGGRRYTEAFF. CDR3 nucleotides: TGTGCCAGCTTCCCCCCCGGAGGCCGACGGTACACTGAAGCTTTCTTT. The variable domain in full, completed from reference TRBV28 and TRBJ1-1, reads DVKVTQSSRYLVKRTGEKVFLECVQDMDHENMFWYRQDPGLGLRLIYFSYDVKMKEKGDIPEGYSVSREKKERFSLILESASTNQTSMYLCASFPPGGRRYTEAFFGQGTRLTVV.

V usage is TRBV25-1 and J usage is TRBJ2-1; 8 bases align to TRBD2. Germline values: CDR1 MGHDK, CDR2 SYGVNS. The CDR3 has 15 residues. V trimming: 2 bases; J trimming: 4 bases; junction bases outside the gene matches: 4. CDR3 residues: CASSEGTGGYNEQFF. The CDR3, as DNA: TGTGCCAGCAGTGAAGGGACGGGAGGGTACAATGAGCAGTTCTTC.

Concerning this clone itself: The sample contains more than one DNA sequence encoding this CDR3. This rearrangement joins TRBV28 to TRBJ1-5; TRBD1 matches 7 bases. The CDR3 totals 13 residues. CDR1 MDHEN and CDR2 SYDVKM come from the germline V gene. The V gene end was trimmed by 5 bases and the J gene end by 4 bases; junction bases not matched to a gene: 2. The CDR3 sequence is CASSRDRNQPQHF. CDR3 DNA sequence: TGTGCCAGCAGTCGGGACAGAAATCAGCCCCAGCATTTT.

This chain uses TRBV9 with TRBJ2-5, with 8 bases that match TRBD1. CDR1 is SGDLS and CDR2 is YYNGEE in the germline V gene. Trimming removed 2 bases from V and 4 bases from J; junction bases left unmatched: 13. CDR3 length equals 17 residues. CDR3 in DNA: TGTGCCAGCAGCGTTGGTAGCTGGCCAGGGGGCGCAGAGACCCAGTACTTC. Its protein product is CASSVGSWPGGAETQYF.

In its sample, this clone was seen a few times. The chain links TRBV4-2 to TRBJ1-5; 7 bases match TRBD1. Germline V gives CDR1 LGHNA, CDR2 YNFKEQ. The length of the CDR3 is 15 residues. The ends lost 0 bases at V and 6 bases at J; junction bases unmatched: 5. The CDR3 coding sequence is TGTGCCAGCAGCCAAGATACAGGGGCGGGTCAGCCCCAGCATTTT. Translation: CASSQDTGAGQPQHF.

This clone was seen a handful of times. This chain joins TRBV7-6 and TRBJ1-1, with 7 bases lining up with TRBD1. The CDR3 contains 17 residues. Germline CDR1 reads SGHVS; CDR2 reads FNYEAQ. V was pared by 1 base and J by 1 base, with 9 bases of the junction left unmatched. CDR3 sequence: CASSLEGGPRPNTEAFF. CDR3 DNA: TGTGCCAGCAGCTTAGAAGGGGGCCCCCGCCCGAACACTGAAGCTTTCTTT.

CDR3 coding DNA: TGTGCCAGCAGCCAAGATGAGCTCGGGGAGCTGTTTTTT. Translation: CASSQDELGELFF. The genes are TRBV14 and TRBJ2-2; D ambiguous. This CDR3 spans 13 amino acids. The ends were cut back, 0 bases at V and 7 bases at J, with 6 bases in the middle. Germline V gene lookup returns CDR1 SGHDN and CDR2 FVKESK. Supplemented by reference TRBV14 and TRBJ2-2, the full variable domain reads EAGVTQFPSHSVIEKGQTVTLRCDPISGHDNLYWYRRVMGKEIKFLLHFVKESKQDESGMPNNRFLAERTGGTYSTLKVQPAELEDSGVYFCASSQDELGELFFGEGSRLTVL.

This chain connects TRBV28 to TRBJ1-2; D gene unclear. CDR3 length: 16 amino acids. The germline V and J ends were trimmed by 3 bases and 7 bases, with 21 bases remaining between them. CDR1 and CDR2 from the germline V gene are MDHEN and SYDVKM. The CDR3 sequence: CASSLSPTWSTAGYTF. The CDR3 bases are TGTGCCAGCAGTTTGTCCCCTACATGGAGTACGGCTGGCTACACCTTC.

The chain carries TRBV5-1 and TRBJ2-1; D may be TRBD2 (6 bases). This CDR3 has 15 residues. Trimming removed 4 bases from V and 1 base from J, with 12 bases in between. Looked up from germline, CDR1 is SGHRS and CDR2 is YFSETQ. The CDR3 here is CASSPTGESYNEQFF. The CDR3, as DNA: TGCGCCAGCAGCCCAACGGGGGAATCCTACAATGAGCAGTTCTTC.

This clone was counted only a few times. The chain has TRBV9 and TRBJ2-1, with D maybe TRBD1 (6 bases). The CDR3 totals 15 residues. Per germline, CDR1 SGDLS and CDR2 YYNGEE. Trimming left V 0 bases short and J 3 bases short, with 10 bases between. The CDR3 loop reads CASSVAGGVYNEQFF. For the CDR3, the DNA is TGTGCCAGCAGCGTAGCTGGGGGCGTCTACAATGAGCAGTTCTTC. Full variable domain (missing parts from reference TRBV9 and TRBJ2-1): DSGVTQTPKHLITATGQRVTLRCSPRSGDLSVYWYQQSLDQGLQFLIQYYNGEERAKGNILERFSAQQFPDLHSELNLSSLELGDSALYFCASSVAGGVYNEQFFGPGTRLTVL.

This clone was detected only once. The V gene is TRBV7-2, the J gene TRBJ2-7; D might be TRBD2 (6 bases). The CDR3 length is 15 residues. V dropped 1 base and J dropped 0 bases, with 10 bases sitting between them. The germline V gene has CDR1 SGHTA and CDR2 FQGNSA. The CDR3 DNA follows: TGTGCCAGCAGCTTAGAGGGACTCCCCTCCTACGAGCAGTACTTC. Translation: CASSLEGLPSYEQYF.

The chain recombines TRBV7-2 with TRBJ2-2; 7 nucleotides agree with TRBD1. CDR1 and CDR2 from the germline V gene are SGHTA and FQGNSA. With V trimmed by 1 base and J by 2 bases, 4 bases remained unmatched. This CDR3 contains 16 residues. CDR3 protein: CASSLGGQRNTGELFF. Here the CDR3 DNA reads TGTGCCAGCAGCTTAGGGGGACAGCGAAACACCGGGGAGCTGTTTTTT.

The V call is TRBV14, the J call TRBJ2-3, with D possibly matching TRBD2 (5 bases). The CDR3 spans 16 residues. Germline V gene sequence: CDR1 SGHDN, CDR2 FVKESK. V dropped 1 base and J dropped 1 base, with 12 bases sitting between them. CDR3 coding DNA: TGTGCCAGCAGCCAAGGGGGAGTTGGTGGCACAGATACGCAGTATTTT. Its translation is CASSQGGVGGTDTQYF.

The rearrangement joins TRBV9 to TRBJ2-2; perhaps TRBD2 as D (5 bases). Trimming pared 0 bases from V and 4 bases from J, leaving 10 bases between. From germline, CDR1 is SGDLS and CDR2 YYNGEE. This CDR3 comprises 15 residues. The CDR3 coding sequence is TGTGCCAGCAGCGTAGACGAGGGAGTCACCGGGGAGCTGTTTTTT. It encodes CASSVDEGVTGELFF.

This rearrangement joins TRBV20-1 to TRBJ2-7; no clear D. The V end lost 3 bases, the J end lost 6 bases, and 6 bases lay between the germline ends. Germline V gives CDR1 DFQATT, CDR2 SNEGSKA (reference sequence). The CDR3 loop spans 10 amino acids. In DNA form, the CDR3 reads TGCAGTGCTAGTATGGCCGAGCAGTACTTC. It specifies CSASMAEQYF.

The chain joins TRBV19 to TRBJ2-7; 7 bases are a match to TRBD2. This CDR3 region has 15 residues. CDR1 is LNHDA, CDR2 SQIVND, per germline (reference sequence). The junction had 7 bases not matched to a gene; V was cut back by 3 bases and J by 2 bases. This CDR3 is CASSIVAGAPYEQYF. CDR3 in DNA: TGTGCCAGTAGTATCGTCGCGGGAGCACCCTACGAGCAGTACTTC. The full variable domain, its missing parts supplied by reference TRBV19 and TRBJ2-7, is DGGITQSPKYLFRKEGQNVTLSCEQNLNHDAMYWYRQDPGQGLRLIYYSQIVNDFQKGDIAEGYSVSREKKESFPLTVTSAQKNPTAFYLCASSIVAGAPYEQYFGPGTRLTVT.

The J gene is TRBJ2-1, the V gene TRBV9, with D possibly matching TRBD2 (5 bases). Trimming cost V 4 bases and J 0 bases, with 14 bases left between them. Germline lookup yields CDR1 SGDLS and CDR2 YYNGEE. The CDR3 length is 16 residues. Here the CDR3 reads CASSPRVGSSYNEQFF. The CDR3, as DNA: TGTGCCAGCAGCCCGAGGGTGGGGAGCTCCTACAATGAGCAGTTCTTC.

This clone is medium-sized by share. The chain has TRBV13 and TRBJ2-1; no clear D gene. V was cut by 4 bases and J by 0 bases, with 13 bases left in between. Germline assignment: CDR1 PRHDT and CDR2 FYEKMQ (reference sequence). CDR3 length equals 16 residues. This CDR3 is CASSSRGETSYNEQFF. As DNA, the CDR3 is TGTGCCAGCAGCTCTAGAGGCGAGACCTCCTACAATGAGCAGTTCTTC.